The 17 T cell receptor beta chains listed next were all sequenced from one sample in a study of control samples from healthy donors and cancer patients. Repertoires were generated with immunoSEQ multiplex PCR, while TCRdb's copy carries only in-frame clones and drops some. The sample lists 150,000 to 200,000 clones, around 90% seen once, with roughly 1.3% in the top ten. The sample was blood. These receptor sequences come from a woman aged 45-65 years in good health.

This clone has a handful of counts. The chain employs TRBV27 and TRBJ1-1; tentative D call: TRBD1 (6 bases). Trimming removed 5 bases at V and 5 bases at J, with 12 bases between. The CDR3 consists of 13 residues. CDR1 and CDR2 (germline): MNHEY, SMNVEV (reference sequence). CDR3 residues: CASSVITGTEAFF. The CDR3 DNA is TGTGCCAGCAGTGTAATAACAGGGACTGAAGCTTTCTTT.

Points on this clone: One end of the junction varies from germline; a read error may be responsible. This chain joins TRBV10-3 and TRBJ2-7, with a tentative D call TRBD1 (6 bases). This CDR3 contains 12 residues. Germline lookup yields CDR1 ENHRY and CDR2 SYGVKD. The CDR3 nucleotides are TGTGCCATCAGTGAGTCTAGGGGACAAAAGAGCTTC. This encodes CAISESRGQKSF.

This chain links TRBV27 with TRBJ2-1; 7 positions agree with TRBD2. The J segment lost 6 bases and the V segment lost 1 base, leaving 6 bases of the junction unmatched. The length of the CDR3 is 15 residues. Germline lookup yields CDR1 MNHEY and CDR2 SMNVEV (reference sequence). The chain's CDR3 is CASSLWSTGGNEQFF. The DNA for the CDR3 is TGTGCCAGCAGTTTATGGTCTACGGGGGGCAATGAGCAGTTCTTC.

This rearrangement joins TRBV30 to TRBJ2-7; D may be TRBD2 (5 bases). The ends were cut back, 6 bases at V and 0 bases at J, with 12 bases in the middle. In germline, CDR1 is GTSNPN, CDR2 SVGIG (reference sequence). CDR3 size: 13 residues. The CDR3 sequence is CACTREVSYEQYF. DNA of the CDR3: TGTGCCTGCACCCGGGAAGTCTCCTACGAGCAGTACTTC.

The V and J genes are TRBV7-9 and TRBJ1-4, with TRBD1 matching 7 bases. J gave up 5 bases and V 4 bases, and 4 bases lay outside the gene matches. The CDR3 loop spans 14 amino acids. The V gene's germline CDR1 is SEHNR and CDR2 FQNEAQ (reference sequence). The CDR3: CASSSRGANEKLFF. The CDR3 bases are TGTGCCAGCAGCTCCAGGGGGGCCAATGAAAAACTGTTTTTT.

Turning to this clone: Other DNA variants within this sample encode the same CDR3. The CDR3 sequence is CAISESGGPNQPQHF. In nucleotides, the CDR3 is TGTGCCATCAGTGAGTCAGGAGGTCCCAATCAGCCCCAGCATTTT. The chain links TRBV10-3 to TRBJ1-5; no clear D gene. The germline gives CDR1 ENHRY, CDR2 SYGVKD. CDR3 length: 15 residues. Trimming took off 0 bases at V and 3 bases at J, with 9 bases between the two ends.

CDR3 nucleotide sequence: TGTGCCAGCAGTTTATCCCCCTTAGAGACCCAGTACTTC. Amino acids: CASSLSPLETQYF. This chain uses TRBV12-3 or TRBV12-4 with TRBJ2-5; D is undetermined. This CDR3 region has 13 residues. The V and J ends lost 2 bases and 4 bases respectively, with 8 bases between them.

This clone was counted a single time. The rearrangement links TRBV29-1 to TRBJ1-4; TRBD1 agrees at 9 bases. Germline values: CDR1 SQVTM, CDR2 ANQGSEA. The CDR3 is 14 residues long. The ends lost 1 base at V and 5 bases at J; junction bases unmatched: 2. CDR3 protein: CSVEAGTGNEKLFF. The CDR3 DNA follows: TGCAGCGTTGAAGCCGGGACAGGGAATGAAAAACTGTTTTTT.

The chain is built from TRBV3-1 (or the pseudogene TRBV3-2) and TRBJ1-4; D unresolved. From germline, CDR1 is LGHDT and CDR2 YNNKEL (reference sequence). This CDR3 has 17 amino acids. Trimming stripped 2 bases from V and 0 bases from J, with 13 bases between. CDR3 coding DNA: TGTGCCAGCAGCCAAATGATACGCCGGGCAACTAATGAAAAACTGTTTTTT. This codes for CASSQMIRRATNEKLFF.

CDR3 nucleotide sequence: TGTGCCAGCAATCCCGGGACAGGGGTGAACACTGAAGCTTTCTTT. Translated, it gives CASNPGTGVNTEAFF. The genes are TRBV28 and TRBJ1-1, with TRBD1 identical over 10 bases. The CDR3 contains 15 residues. CDR1 is MDHEN and CDR2 is SYDVKM in the germline V gene. The trim removed 7 bases at V and 0 bases at J, leaving 5 bases unmatched.

This clone showed up just once. The rearrangement links TRBV9 to TRBJ2-7; unclear D gene. This CDR3 region has 13 residues. Trimming shortened V by 5 bases and J by 1 base, and 10 bases separated the two germline ends. Per germline, CDR1 SGDLS and CDR2 YYNGEE. The CDR3 DNA reads as TGTGCCAGCAGTTATCATCCTTCCTACGAGCAGTACTTC. Its translation is CASSYHPSYEQYF.

The chain combines TRBV28 with TRBJ1-2, with D tentatively TRBD1 (5 bases). The CDR3 totals 17 residues. Trimming stripped 6 bases from V and 5 bases from J, with 25 bases between. Germline lookup yields CDR1 MDHEN and CDR2 SYDVKM. The CDR3 sequence: CASRPPAGTGVLYGYTF. CDR3 in DNA: TGTGCCAGCAGGCCCCCTGCCGGGACGGGGGTCTTATATGGCTACACCTTC.

This clone was seen only once. The V call is TRBV30, the J call TRBJ1-3, with D possibly matching TRBD1 (5 bases). V shed 7 bases and J shed 5 bases, with 12 bases lying between them. The CDR3 is 12 amino acids. The germline gives CDR1 GTSNPN, CDR2 SVGIG (reference sequence). The CDR3 region has the DNA TGTGCCTTGAACATGGGGCGAAACACCATATATTTT. It specifies CALNMGRNTIYF.

About this clone: The CDR3 ends on some other residue instead of the conserved phenylalanine or tryptophan, so this is likely a read error. V gene TRBV25-1 combines with J gene TRBJ1-2, with 9 bases aligning to TRBD1. V was clipped by 6 bases and J by 3 bases; unmatched bases: 14. Germline-derived CDR1 and CDR2 are MGHDK and SYGVNS. The CDR3 covers 17 residues. DNA for the CDR3: TGTGCCAGCAGCGTACGGAGTCCGGGACAGGGCTACTATGGCTACACCCTC. Its protein is CASSVRSPGQGYYGYTL.

The V and J genes are TRBV5-1 and TRBJ2-2; 7 bases map to TRBD1. CDR1 is SGHRS and CDR2 is YFSETQ in the germline V gene. With 0 bases clipped from V and 4 bases from J, the junction kept 9 bases outside the gene matches. The CDR3 has 17 residues. CDR3 amino acids: CASSLARDRLFTGELFF. The CDR3 nucleotides read TGCGCCAGCAGCTTGGCTCGGGACAGACTTTTCACCGGGGAGCTGTTTTTT.

The J gene is TRBJ2-1, the V gene TRBV7-9; D is unclear. Germline V gene data show CDR1 as SEHNR and CDR2 as FQNEAQ (reference sequence). The CDR3 is 17 amino acids. Trimming cost V 4 bases and J 0 bases, with 16 bases left between them. For the CDR3, the DNA is TGTGCCAGCAGCTCTCGACTCGTCTTGAGCTCCTACAATGAGCAGTTCTTC. This codes for CASSSRLVLSSYNEQFF. Filled out from reference TRBV7-9 and TRBJ2-1, the complete variable domain reads DTGVSQNPRHKITKRGQNVTFRCDPISEHNRLYWYRQTLGQGPEFLTYFQNEAQLEKSRLLSDRFSAERPKGSFSTLEIQRTEQGDSAMYLCASSSRLVLSSYNEQFFGPGTRLTVL.

The sample holds one count of this clone. V is TRBV6-5 and J is TRBJ1-2, with D maybe TRBD1 (6 bases). The CDR3 has 12 amino acids. The V end lost 7 bases, the J end lost 7 bases, and 13 bases lay between the germline ends. CDR1 MNHEY and CDR2 SVGAGI come from the germline V gene. The CDR3 sequence is CASKGGPGGYTF. The CDR3 nucleotides read TGTGCCAGCAAGGGGGGTCCAGGTGGCTACACCTTC.